Following are 19 T cell receptor beta chains from one sample sequenced in a study of regulatory T cells in long-lasting Graves disease. With iRepertoire HTBI primers and Arm-PCR of CDR3 regions, TCR beta libraries were built. TCRdb re-called the multiplex PCR reads through MiXCR, storing one row per CDR3 protein. The table has under 350,000 distinct CDR3 sequences, roughly 21% seen once. Time point meaning: persistent/refractory GD, antithyroid drugs over 5 years with positive TRAb. Scientists built the TCR library using RNA that was extracted from PBMCs. This material consisted of peripheral blood mononuclear cells (PBMCs), taken when the disease was refractory, from a patient treated with antithyroid drugs. Source of these receptors: a female donor with Graves disease.

This rearrangement joins TRBV28 to TRBJ2-7; D unresolved. Trimming left V 3 bases short and J 0 bases short, with 9 bases between. Germline V lookup: CDR1 MDHEN, CDR2 SYDVKM. The CDR3 runs 14 residues. The CDR3 DNA reads TGTGCCAGCAGTTTGACGGATCACTCCTACGAGCAGTACTTC. Amino acid sequence: CASSLTDHSYEQYF.

This chain joins TRBV19 and TRBJ2-2; D remains unclear. V was trimmed by 4 bases and J by 7 bases, leaving 10 bases between them. This CDR3 is 13 amino acids long. Germline V lookup: CDR1 LNHDA, CDR2 SQIVND (reference sequence). This CDR3 reads CASSTWGIGELFF. For the CDR3, the DNA is TGTGCCAGTAGTACCTGGGGAATCGGGGAGCTGTTTTTT.

The chain couples TRBV13 to TRBJ2-1; D is unclear. This CDR3 region has 17 residues. The V end was cut by 0 bases, the J end by 0 bases, with 12 bases between. Germline CDR1 is PRHDT and CDR2 is FYEKMQ (reference sequence). CDR3 DNA sequence: TGTGCCAGCAGCTTAGGTCTCCCGGTTAGCTCCTACAATGAGCAGTTCTTC. The encoded protein is CASSLGLPVSSYNEQFF.

The table lists this clonotype with many counts. The J gene is TRBJ1-6, the V gene TRBV30, with D unresolved. The CDR3 is 13 residues long. Trimming took off 1 base at V and 10 bases at J, with 11 bases between the two ends. The germline CDR1 and CDR2 sequences are GTSNPN and SVGIG (reference sequence). The CDR3 region has the DNA TGTGCCTGGAGTGCCCGCGGGGTCTCACCCCTCCACTTT. This codes for CAWSARGVSPLHF.

The gene calls are TRBV19 and TRBJ2-2; 7 bases map to TRBD2. V trimming: 3 bases; J trimming: 5 bases; junction bases outside the gene matches: 12. The V gene's germline CDR1 is LNHDA and CDR2 SQIVND (reference sequence). This CDR3 is built from 17 residues. In DNA, the CDR3 is TGTGCCAGTAGTATGGGGAGGGAGTTCGTGCGTACCGGGGAGCTGTTTTTT. Amino acids: CASSMGREFVRTGELFF.

In the case of this clonotype: A read error may explain this, as a much larger clone is one base away. V is TRBV27 and J is TRBJ1-2; D not certain. Trimming pared 5 bases from V and 6 bases from J, leaving 13 bases between. The CDR3 spans 13 residues. The germline gives CDR1 MNHEY, CDR2 SMNVEV (reference sequence). CDR3 DNA sequence: TGTGCCAGCAGTCCCGGACCCCCCGATGGCTACACCTTC. It specifies CASSPGPPDGYTF.

This chain links TRBV7-2 with TRBJ1-4, with D possibly matching TRBD1 (5 bases). Germline V gene data show CDR1 as SGHTA and CDR2 as FQGNSA. V was trimmed by 5 bases and J by 3 bases, leaving 10 bases between them. CDR3 length: 14 residues. CDR3 bases: TGTGCCAGCAGCGGGACCGCATCTAATGAAAAACTGTTTTTT. Protein sequence: CASSGTASNEKLFF.

This clonotype has more than one count but fewer than ten. This sequence joins TRBV18 and TRBJ1-2; D is unclear. The germline V and J ends were trimmed by 3 bases and 2 bases, with 7 bases remaining between them. Germline assignment: CDR1 KGHSH and CDR2 LQKENI. This CDR3 comprises 13 residues. CDR3 in amino acids: CASSPGSNYGYTF. The CDR3 coding sequence is TGTGCCAGCTCACCCGGCTCCAACTATGGCTACACCTTC.

This clonotype was detected many times. This sequence joins TRBV11-2 and TRBJ2-7; 9 nucleotides align to TRBD1. With V trimmed by 2 bases and J by 5 bases, 7 bases remained unmatched. The CDR3 extends over 15 amino acids. CDR1 SGHAT and CDR2 FQNNGV come from the germline V gene. CDR3 bases: TGTGCCAGCAGCTTATCGGGACAGGGCATCCACGAGCAGTACTTC. It specifies CASSLSGQGIHEQYF.

The rearrangement uses TRBV7-2 and TRBJ2-1; weak D call: TRBD2 (6 bases). The germline CDR1 and CDR2 sequences are SGHTA and FQGNSA. The CDR3 has 15 residues. The germline V and J ends were trimmed by 6 bases and 2 bases, with 14 bases remaining between them. The DNA for the CDR3 is TGTGCCAGCAGGACTTATGGGAGGCCCTACAATGAGCAGTTCTTC. Translating it yields CASRTYGRPYNEQFF.

This clonotype has a count of ten or more. This chain uses TRBV6-5 with TRBJ2-5, with D possibly TRBD1 on 6 matching bases. V was shortened by 3 bases and J by 2 bases, with 13 bases between the two germline ends. This CDR3 has 15 residues. CDR1 and CDR2 (germline): MNHEY, SVGAGI. The CDR3 loop reads CASSYTGMIQETQYF. The CDR3 DNA sequence: TGTGCCAGCAGTTATACAGGGATGATTCAAGAGACCCAGTACTTC.

The chain joins TRBV11-2 to TRBJ2-5; 8 positions match TRBD2. The CDR3 contains 13 residues. Looked up from germline, CDR1 is SGHAT and CDR2 is FQNNGV. V was pared by 6 bases and J by 7 bases, with 7 bases of the junction left unmatched. The CDR3 DNA follows: TGTGCCAGCAGTAACGGGAGGGGGGGGACCCAGTACTTC. Its protein product is CASSNGRGGTQYF. Based on the CDR3 plus reference TRBV11-2 and TRBJ2-5, the full variable domain is EAGVAQSPRYKIIEKRQSVAFWCNPISGHATLYWYQQILGQGPKLLIQFQNNGVVDDSQLPKDRFSAERLKGVDSTLKIQPAKLEDSAVYLCASSNGRGGTQYFGPGTRLLVL.

The chain uses TRBV19 and TRBJ1-5; D is uncertain. The CDR3 contains 15 residues. V gave up 8 bases and J gave up 0 bases, with 14 bases separating them. Germline assignment: CDR1 LNHDA and CDR2 SQIVND (reference sequence). The CDR3 region has the DNA TGTGCCAGTGATCCGGACGGATTTAGCAATCAGCCCCAGCATTTT. Residues: CASDPDGFSNQPQHF.

The chain couples TRBV5-1 to TRBJ1-1; D is unclear. The CDR3 covers 14 residues. Trimming pared 3 bases from V and 1 base from J, leaving 10 bases between. Germline CDR1 is SGHRS and CDR2 is YFSETQ. Here the CDR3 DNA reads TGCGCCAGCAGCTCGCTCTTTGGGAACACTGAAGCTTTCTTT. Translation gives CASSSLFGNTEAFF.

In its sample, this clonotype was seen many times. This rearrangement joins TRBV19 to TRBJ2-5; 7 bases match TRBD2. V was clipped by 3 bases and J by 5 bases; unmatched bases: 6. The V gene's germline CDR1 is LNHDA and CDR2 SQIVND (reference sequence). The CDR3 spans 14 residues. Here the CDR3 reads CASSIAGVGETQYF. The CDR3 DNA follows: TGTGCCAGTAGTATCGCGGGAGTGGGGGAGACCCAGTACTTC.

This clonotype was seen at least ten times. The chain employs TRBV11-2 and TRBJ1-2; D perhaps matches TRBD1 (5 bases). The V and J ends lost 1 base and 3 bases respectively, with 9 bases between them. CDR3 size: 14 residues. Germline CDR1 reads SGHAT; CDR2 reads FQNNGV. CDR3 sequence reads: CASSLGGTYYGYTF. Written as DNA, the CDR3 is TGTGCCAGCAGCTTAGGAGGGACCTACTATGGCTACACCTTC.

This clonotype was observed a few times. The chain combines TRBV27 with TRBJ2-7; D not certain. Germline lookup yields CDR1 MNHEY and CDR2 SMNVEV (reference sequence). The CDR3 has 15 amino acids. The V end lost 0 bases, the J end lost 2 bases, and 11 bases lay between the germline ends. CDR3 amino acids: CASSLSPHGAYEQYF. In DNA, the CDR3 is TGTGCCAGCAGTTTATCCCCCCACGGAGCCTACGAGCAGTACTTC.

The gene calls are TRBV5-1 and TRBJ2-2; 14 nucleotides agree with TRBD2. V shed 4 bases and J 0 bases; nucleotides not matched to a gene: 14. The CDR3 is 21 amino acids. Germline V CDR1 and CDR2: SGHRS, YFSETQ. The CDR3 DNA reads as TGCGCCAGCAGCCAATACCTAACGGGACTAGCGGGAGACGCGAACACCGGGGAGCTGTTTTTT. The encoded protein is CASSQYLTGLAGDANTGELFF. The whole variable domain, filled in from reference TRBV5-1 and TRBJ2-2, reads KAGVTQTPRYLIKTRGQQVTLSCSPISGHRSVSWYQQTPGQGLQFLFEYFSETQRNKGNFPGRFSGRQFSNSRSEMNVSTLELGDSALYLCASSQYLTGLAGDANTGELFFGEGSRLTVL.

On this clonotype: A single base separates this from a much larger clone, so it may be a read error. The rearrangement uses TRBV28 and TRBJ2-7, with D tentatively TRBD1 (5 bases). Germline V gene sequence: CDR1 MDHEN, CDR2 SYDVKM. The CDR3 length is 11 residues. The CDR3 DNA sequence: TGTGCCAGCAACTCAGGGCTTGAGCAGCACTTC. Translating it yields CASNSGLEQHF. Looking up the rest from reference TRBV28 and TRBJ2-7 gives the full variable domain: DVKVTQSSRYLVKRTGEKVFLECVQDMDHENMFWYRQDPGLGLRLIYFSYDVKMKEKGDIPEGYSVSREKKERFSLILESASTNQTSMYLCASNSGLEQHFGPGTRLTVT.